Listed here are 28 T cell receptor beta chains from one sample, sequenced in a study of Graves' ophthalmopathy and Graves' hyperthyroidism. RNA transcripts provided the template for amplifying TCR beta CDR3 regions. First-round RT-PCR employed HTBI primers, with a second-round multiplex PCR after it. Via MiXCR, TCRdb re-called the multiplex PCR reads, giving one row per CDR3 protein. The sample shows more than 1,000,000 distinct CDR3 sequences, less than 45% of them seen only once. The sample comprised peripheral blood or thyroid tissue (not recorded which). The receptor source for this set is an adult man with Graves' hyperthyroidism.

At least ten counts were recorded for this clonotype. The rearrangement joins TRBV29-1 to TRBJ1-6; the D is unclear. The CDR3 totals 13 residues. The V and J ends lost 7 bases and 4 bases respectively, with 11 bases between them. Germline CDR1 and CDR2: SQVTM and ANQGSEA. The CDR3 loop reads CSASYEYNSPLHF. CDR3 nucleotides: TGCAGCGCCTCGTACGAGTATAATTCACCCCTCCACTTT.

This chain links TRBV2 with TRBJ2-2, with 8 bases fitting TRBD1. Germline trimming cut 6 bases from V and 7 bases from J; bases unmatched to any gene: 7. The CDR3 loop spans 14 amino acids. Germline loops: CDR1 SNHLY, CDR2 FYNNEI. The CDR3 sequence is CASRRTGNYGELFF. The CDR3 DNA sequence: TGTGCCAGCAGAAGGACAGGGAATTACGGGGAGCTGTTTTTT.

This sequence joins TRBV5-4 and TRBJ1-5; D is possibly TRBD1 (6 bases). Germline V lookup: CDR1 SGHNT, CDR2 YYREEE (reference sequence). With 0 bases removed from V and 7 bases from J, the gap between germline ends came to 17 bases. The CDR3 consists of 16 residues. The CDR3: CASSLDGQGKGQPQHF. CDR3 sequence (DNA): TGTGCCAGCAGCTTGGATGGGCAGGGGAAAGGGCAGCCCCAGCATTTT.

This clonotype has a count of ten or more. The V and J genes are TRBV7-9 and TRBJ1-6, with D possibly matching TRBD1 (5 bases). Trimming left V 5 bases short and J 8 bases short, with 16 bases between. The CDR3 consists of 15 residues. CDR1 and CDR2 from the germline V gene are SEHNR and FQNEAQ (reference sequence). CDR3 DNA sequence: TGTGCCAGCAGCGGGCCGGGGGAGAGAGATTCACCCCTCCACTTT. Translation gives CASSGPGERDSPLHF.

The chain combines TRBV7-8 with TRBJ2-7; 7 bases are shared with TRBD2. Germline V gene sequence: CDR1 SGHVS, CDR2 FQNEAQ. The CDR3 covers 14 residues. V was clipped by 7 bases and J by 4 bases; unmatched bases: 10. The CDR3 is CASIEGLTPYEQYF. The CDR3 nucleotides are TGTGCCAGCATCGAGGGACTAACCCCTTACGAGCAGTACTTC. The full variable domain, its missing parts supplied by reference TRBV7-8 and TRBJ2-7, is GAGVSQSPRYKVAKRGQDVALRCDPISGHVSLFWYQQALGQGPEFLTYFQNEAQLDKSGLPSDRFFAERPEGSVSTLKIQRTQQEDSAVYLCASIEGLTPYEQYFGPGTRLTVT.

The chain carries TRBV7-9 and TRBJ2-5; 9 bases line up with TRBD2. CDR1 is SEHNR, CDR2 FQNEAQ, per germline (reference sequence). The CDR3 has 15 amino acids. V was pared by 3 bases and J by 5 bases, with 7 bases of the junction left unmatched. CDR3 DNA: TGTGCCAGCAGCTTTGGTAATAGCGGGAGTGAGACCCAGTACTTC. Translation gives CASSFGNSGSETQYF.

This chain connects TRBV15 to TRBJ1-6; 8 positions agree with TRBD1. This CDR3 region has 15 residues. The germline V gene has CDR1 LNHNV and CDR2 YYDKDF (reference sequence). The V gene end was trimmed by 0 bases and the J gene end by 16 bases; junction bases not matched to a gene: 11. CDR3 sequence reads: CATSRELGQAPRLHF. CDR3 sequence (DNA): TGTGCCACCAGCAGAGAATTGGGACAGGCGCCTCGACTCCACTTT. Supplemented by reference TRBV15 and TRBJ1-6, the full variable domain reads DAMVIQNPRYQVTQFGKPVTLSCSQTLNHNVMYWYQQKSSQAPKLLFHYYDKDFNNEADTPDNFQSRRPNTSFCFLDIRSPGLGDTAMYLCATSRELGQAPRLHFGNGTRLTVT.

This clonotype has a count of ten or more. The rearrangement joins TRBV6-5 to TRBJ2-5; TRBD2 agrees at 10 bases. The V gene end was trimmed by 2 bases and the J gene end by 4 bases; junction bases not matched to a gene: 1. Per the germline V gene, CDR1 is MNHEY and CDR2 is SVGAGI. The CDR3 totals 14 residues. The CDR3 DNA is TGTGCCAGCAGTTACGCTAGCGGGAGAGAGACCCAGTACTTC. Amino acids: CASSYASGRETQYF.

This clonotype was counted only a few times. This rearrangement joins TRBV4-3 to TRBJ1-2, with D perhaps TRBD1 (6 bases). The CDR3 consists of 15 residues. The germline CDR1 and CDR2 sequences are LGHNA and YSLEER. V was cut by 4 bases and J by 0 bases, with 12 bases left in between. In DNA, the CDR3 is TGCGCCAGCAGCCCCCATGACAGGACTAACTATGGCTACACCTTC. This gives the protein CASSPHDRTNYGYTF.

This clonotype was found many times. The chain employs TRBV9 and TRBJ2-7; D gene uncertain. This CDR3 is 12 amino acids long. V lost 0 bases to trimming and J lost 6 bases, with 7 bases between them. CDR1 and CDR2 from the germline V gene are SGDLS and YYNGEE. The CDR3 bases are TGTGCCAGCAGCGTAGAAGGGCTCGAGCAGTACTTC. Protein product: CASSVEGLEQYF.

Ten or more counts support this clonotype. This sequence joins TRBV7-8 and TRBJ2-7; maybe TRBD2 (5 bases). V shed 3 bases and J shed 5 bases, with 17 bases lying between them. The germline CDR1 and CDR2 sequences are SGHVS and FQNEAQ. This CDR3 region has 15 residues. The CDR3 here is CASSFETTPTHEQYF. The CDR3 DNA reads as TGTGCCAGCAGCTTCGAGACTACCCCGACGCACGAGCAGTACTTC.

The V call is TRBV2, the J call TRBJ1-1; possibly TRBD1 for D (6 bases). Germline V gene lookup returns CDR1 SNHLY and CDR2 FYNNEI. CDR3 length equals 18 residues. Trimming pared 6 bases from V and 1 base from J, leaving 24 bases between. The DNA for the CDR3 is TGTGCCAGCAGACCGGGGGATAGGGGGAGCGTGAGGAACACTGAAGCTTTCTTT. Its protein product is CASRPGDRGSVRNTEAFF.

The chain couples TRBV20-1 to TRBJ2-7, with 12 bases identical to TRBD1. The assigned J gene may be wrong: the sequence end matches TRBJ2-1 better. This CDR3 comprises 15 residues. Germline V gene sequence: CDR1 DFQATT, CDR2 SNEGSKA (reference sequence). The CDR3 sequence is CSLQPGQGALDEQFF. The CDR3 nucleotides read TGCAGTCTCCAACCGGGACAGGGGGCCCTTGATGAGCAGTTCTTC.

This clonotype appeared a few times. This rearrangement joins TRBV20-1 to TRBJ2-7; D perhaps matches TRBD2 (5 bases). V shed 2 bases and J shed 2 bases, with 13 bases lying between them. The CDR3 runs to 14 residues. Germline loops: CDR1 DFQATT, CDR2 SNEGSKA (reference sequence). CDR3 DNA: TGCAGTGCTAGACTAGCCTTGAAGGCCTACGAGCAGTACTTC. Encoded protein: CSARLALKAYEQYF.

This clonotype has just a few counts. The CDR3 spells CASSVAAGAGEKLFF. The CDR3 bases are TGTGCCAGCAGCGTAGCTGCCGGGGCCGGGGAAAAACTGTTTTTT. The V and J genes are TRBV9 and TRBJ1-4; a possible D gene is TRBD1 (5 bases). Germline V CDR1 and CDR2: SGDLS, YYNGEE. CDR3 length equals 15 residues. Trimming stripped 0 bases from V and 8 bases from J, with 14 bases between.

The V gene is TRBV7-9, the J gene TRBJ2-7, with TRBD1 identical over 7 bases. This CDR3 spans 14 amino acids. The germline V gene encodes CDR1 SEHNR and CDR2 FQNEAQ (reference sequence). V shed 6 bases, J shed 4 bases, and the junction held 9 bases outside the gene matches. DNA for the CDR3: TGTGCCAGCAGACAAGGACAGGCGAGTTACGAGCAGTACTTC. It encodes CASRQGQASYEQYF.

The CDR3 DNA reads TGTGCCAGCAGCGCAGGGGTGGGGACAGATAGAACCTATGGCTACACCTTC. This codes for CASSAGVGTDRTYGYTF. The chain couples TRBV9 to TRBJ1-2, with 7 bases lining up with TRBD1. Germline assignment: CDR1 SGDLS and CDR2 YYNGEE. The CDR3 is made up of 17 amino acids. Losses at the gene ends were 3 bases for V and 4 bases for J; bases not matched to a gene: 15.

In DNA form, the CDR3 reads TGTGCCAGCAGCTTTCTTAGACAGAACTATGGCTACACCTTC. This sequence encodes CASSFLRQNYGYTF. The rearrangement links TRBV11-2 to TRBJ1-2, with D possibly TRBD1 on 5 matching bases. With 3 bases removed from V and 2 bases from J, the gap between germline ends came to 10 bases. The CDR3 is 14 amino acids. Germline values: CDR1 SGHAT, CDR2 FQNNGV.

This clonotype appeared a few times. This sequence joins TRBV9 and TRBJ1-3; D unclear. The V gene lost 0 bases and the J gene lost 2 bases, with 9 bases spanning the gap. This CDR3 has 15 amino acids. Germline V gene lookup returns CDR1 SGDLS and CDR2 YYNGEE. CDR3 residues: CASSVAISAGNTIYF. CDR3 DNA: TGTGCCAGCAGCGTAGCTATCTCCGCTGGAAACACCATATATTTT. Together with reference TRBV9 and TRBJ1-3, the CDR3 gives the full variable domain: DSGVTQTPKHLITATGQRVTLRCSPRSGDLSVYWYQQSLDQGLQFLIQYYNGEERAKGNILERFSAQQFPDLHSELNLSSLELGDSALYFCASSVAISAGNTIYFGEGSWLTVV.

The chain couples TRBV12-3 or TRBV12-4 to TRBJ1-1; 8 positions match TRBD1. The V and J ends lost 5 bases and 7 bases, in that order; junction bases with no gene match: 9. The CDR3 runs 14 residues. The CDR3 DNA reads as TGTGCCAGCAGTCCGGGACAGGTTTTTGTTGAAGCTTTCTTT. It encodes CASSPGQVFVEAFF.

The chain couples TRBV15 to TRBJ2-7, with D possibly being TRBD1 (6 bases). Germline CDR1 is LNHNV and CDR2 is YYDKDF (reference sequence). This CDR3 is built from 14 residues. The ends were cut back, 3 bases at V and 6 bases at J, with 15 bases in the middle. CDR3 in DNA: TGTGCCACCAGCAGCGACGAGGGGGTTCGCGAGCAGTACTTC. Protein sequence: CATSSDEGVREQYF.

In this sample, this clonotype turned up many times. The chain has TRBV7-2 and TRBJ2-7; D gene uncertain. Germline loops: CDR1 SGHTA, CDR2 FQGNSA. The CDR3 loop spans 15 amino acids. V was pared by 4 bases and J by 3 bases, with 16 bases between. The CDR3 is CASSSPGPPSYEQYF. CDR3 nucleotides: TGTGCCAGCAGCTCCCCCGGGCCTCCCAGCTACGAGCAGTACTTC.

Regarding this clonotype: A much larger clone differs from this one at a single base, so this may be a read error. The rearrangement links TRBV7-2 to TRBJ2-5; D remains ambiguous. In germline, CDR1 is SGHTA, CDR2 FQGNSA. The CDR3 runs to 14 residues. CDR3 sequence (DNA): TGTGCCCGCAGCTCCCGACCCCTTCAAGAGACCCAGTACTTC. It specifies CARSSRPLQETQYF.

In this sample, this clonotype turned up many times. The genes are TRBV12-3 or TRBV12-4 and TRBJ2-2; D unclear. The CDR3 contains 13 residues. Trimming shortened V by 5 bases and J by 7 bases, and 11 bases separated the two germline ends. DNA of the CDR3: TGTGCCAGCAGTAATCGCGCGTTCGGGGAGCTGTTTTTT. Amino acid sequence: CASSNRAFGELFF.

This rearrangement joins TRBV9 to TRBJ1-1; D is unresolved. The V end lost 4 bases, the J end lost 8 bases, and 12 bases lay between the germline ends. The length of the CDR3 is 12 residues. Germline CDR1 is SGDLS and CDR2 is YYNGEE. Here the CDR3 reads CASSTGRPEAFF. CDR3 nucleotide sequence: TGTGCCAGCAGCACCGGGAGACCAGAAGCTTTCTTT.

The chain employs TRBV12-5 and TRBJ2-2, with TRBD2 matching 7 bases. Germline CDR1 and CDR2: LGHNT and FRNRAP. The CDR3 is 16 amino acids. V shed 0 bases and J 0 bases; nucleotides not matched to a gene: 1. For the CDR3, the DNA is TGTGCTAGTGGTTTGGTTAGCGGGCCGAACACCGGGGAGCTGTTTTTT. Translated: CASGLVSGPNTGELFF.

The rearrangement uses TRBV9 and TRBJ2-2; D is perhaps TRBD2 (7 bases). The CDR3 contains 14 residues. Trimming removed 3 bases at V and 9 bases at J, with 15 bases between. The germline CDR1 and CDR2 sequences are SGDLS and YYNGEE. Here the CDR3 reads CASSADRGARELFF. Written as DNA, the CDR3 is TGTGCCAGCAGCGCTGATCGGGGGGCCCGGGAGCTGTTTTTT.

The chain joins TRBV20-1 to TRBJ1-2; D call uncertain. V lost 3 bases and J 8 bases, leaving 13 bases between the germline ends. This CDR3 comprises 12 residues. Germline values: CDR1 DFQATT, CDR2 SNEGSKA (reference sequence). The CDR3 coding sequence is TGCAGTGCTAGGGACTTTAAAGACGGCTACACCTTC. It is translated as CSARDFKDGYTF.